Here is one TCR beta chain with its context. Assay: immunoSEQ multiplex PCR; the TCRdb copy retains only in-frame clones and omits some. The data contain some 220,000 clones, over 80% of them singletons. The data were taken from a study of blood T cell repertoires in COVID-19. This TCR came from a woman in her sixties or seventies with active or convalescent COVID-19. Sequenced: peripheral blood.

The CDR3 here is CASTPTQMNTGELFF. CDR3 DNA sequence: TGTGCCAGTACTCCAACACAGATGAACACCGGGGAGCTGTTTTTT. This chain links TRBV19 with TRBJ2-2; no clear D gene. Germline-derived CDR1 and CDR2 are LNHDA and SQIVND (reference sequence). Trimming left V 7 bases short and J 1 base short, with 13 bases between. The CDR3 length is 15 residues.